This is a list of T cell receptor beta chains from one sample in a study of T cells after somatic rescue of genetic block. TCRdb keeps only in-frame clones here, not all; method: immunoSEQ multiplex PCR. The sample carries approximately 110,000 clones, about 90% recorded once. The sequencing sample was made of peripheral blood mononuclear cells (PBMCs). These receptors all come from a woman aged 18-29 years. CDR3s include the opening cysteine and the closing phenylalanine or tryptophan. A D gene is named only where the DNA matches it firmly. Size tells how often a clone was seen (once, few, many) or the class of an expanded clone, and some rows leave it out.

j_call d_call v_call clone_size cdr3_nt cdr3_aa
TRBJ2-3 TRBD2 TRBV30 . TGTGCCTGGAGTTGGTTTAGCGGGGGGGTAACAGATACGCAGTATTTT CAWSWFSGGVTDTQYF
TRBJ2-3 . TRBV7-2 . TGTGCCAGCAGCTTCTTTGCGGGGAGCACAGATACGCAGTATTTT CASSFFAGSTDTQYF
TRBJ1-1 . TRBV29-1 once TGCAGCGCCTGCCCGGAGGGGCTTGCTGAAGCTTTCTTT CSACPEGLAEAFF
TRBJ2-7 . TRBV4-2 . TGTGCCAGCAGCCAAGATGTCACAGGAGGGGTGGCCTACGAGCAGTACTTC CASSQDVTGGVAYEQYF
TRBJ1-1 TRBD1 TRBV9 . TGTGCCAGCAGCCCCGGGACAGGGGGTGAAGCTTTCTTT CASSPGTGGEAFF
TRBJ1-5 . TRBV19 . TGTGCCAGTAGTATTCGGGGGCTAGGCAATCAGCCCCAGCATTTT CASSIRGLGNQPQHF
TRBJ1-4 . TRBV5-3 . TGTGCCAGAAGCTCGACCCTCCAGGGCTTCGGTGAAAAACTGTTTTTT CARSSTLQGFGEKLFF
TRBJ2-7 TRBD2 TRBV4-2 . TGTGCCAGCAGCCAAGTCTCAAGCGGGGGTGGAGAGCAGTACTTC CASSQVSSGGGEQYF
TRBJ2-2 . TRBV11-2 . TGTGCCAGCAAAAGAGCCGCCACCGGGGAGCTGTTTTTT CASKRAATGELFF
TRBJ1-5 TRBD1 TRBV5-1 . TGCGCCAGCAGCTTCGGACCCACAGGGGATCAGCCCCAGCATTTT CASSFGPTGDQPQHF
TRBJ2-7 . TRBV11-3 . TGTGCCAGCCGGGACGGTAGCTCCTACGAGCAGTACTTC CASRDGSSYEQYF
TRBJ1-2 . TRBV9 . TGTGCCAGCAGCACCCGGGACCGAGTTCGAGGCTACACCTTC CASSTRDRVRGYTF
TRBJ1-5 . TRBV30 . TGTGCCTGGAGTTTACTCCCGGGGGGCAATCAGCCCCAGCATTTT CAWSLLPGGNQPQHF
TRBJ1-2 . TRBV28 . TGTGCCAGCACCGGTAGGGGGAGTTCTGGCTACACCTTC CASTGRGSSGYTF
TRBJ2-7 . TRBV6-6 . TGTGCCAGCAGCCCCGGGATACCCTTCGAGCAGTACTTC CASSPGIPFEQYF
TRBJ2-3 . TRBV5-5 . TGTGCCAGCAGCCCTGTTGTGGGAGTAGGCACAGATACGCAGTATTTT CASSPVVGVGTDTQYF
TRBJ2-7 . TRBV30 . TGTGCCTCGACGGCGGGCTACGAGCAGTACTTC CASTAGYEQYF
TRBJ1-4 TRBD1 TRBV7-6 . TGTGCCAGCAGCCCTATAGGGACAGGGAACAATGAAAAACTGTTTTTT CASSPIGTGNNEKLFF
TRBJ2-7 . TRBV7-2 . TGTGCCAGCAGCTTAGGGAGTGGGGCAGGGTACGAGCAGTACTTC CASSLGSGAGYEQYF
TRBJ2-1 . TRBV6-5 . TGTGCCAGCAGGCCAGGGCAGGCCTACAATGAGCAGTTCTTC CASRPGQAYNEQFF
TRBJ2-3 TRBD2 TRBV4-1 . TGCGCCAGCAGCCAAGCCCAACTAGCGGGGCCCACAGATACGCAGTATTTT CASSQAQLAGPTDTQYF
TRBJ1-1 TRBD1 TRBV19 . TGTGCCAGTAGTTTCCCGGGACAGGGATCAACTGAAGCTTTCTTT CASSFPGQGSTEAFF
TRBJ2-5 . TRBV4-3 . TGCGCCAGCAGCCAAGAATTCCCGGGGGAGACCCAGTACTTC CASSQEFPGETQYF
TRBJ2-5 TRBD2 TRBV11-3 once TGTGCCAGCAGCTTAGCCGGGGGGGGCCTCCTACGGGCTGAGACCCAGTACTTC CASSLAGGGLLRAETQYF
TRBJ2-7 . TRBV11-1 . TGTGCCAGCAGCTATGACTATGGCGGCGAGCAGTACTTC CASSYDYGGEQYF
TRBJ1-1 . TRBV5-1 . TGCGCCAGCAGCTTGTTTGGGCCCCTAGGGACTGAAGCTTTCTTT CASSLFGPLGTEAFF
TRBJ2-3 . TRBV5-4 . TGTGCCAGCACGACTCGGGGGTCGGGGGTAAATACGCAGTATTTT CASTTRGSGVNTQYF
TRBJ2-7 . TRBV7-9 . TGTGCCAGCACCCTAAGTTTGCAGACAGAGGGGTACGAGCAGTACTTC CASTLSLQTEGYEQYF
TRBJ2-1 TRBD2 TRBV19 . TGTGCCAGTAGTGTTAGCGGGGTACAAGCGTACAATGAGCAGTTCTTC CASSVSGVQAYNEQFF
TRBJ1-1 . TRBV29-1 . TGCAGCGTTCGACAGTGGAACACTGAAGCTTTCTTT CSVRQWNTEAFF
TRBJ1-1 . TRBV28 . TGTGCCAGCAGTTTAGGGGCTTCGACTGAAGCTTTCTTT CASSLGASTEAFF
TRBJ1-2 . TRBV5-4 once TGTGCCAGCAGCCCGGACCCCCACGGCGATGGCTACACCTTC CASSPDPHGDGYTF
TRBJ1-2 . TRBV6-5 . TGTGCTTCGAACGGGGCCTATGGCTACACCTTC CASNGAYGYTF
TRBJ2-3 . TRBV5-8 . TGTGCCAGCAGCTCGCGGGCGGGTTGGGATACGCAGTATTTT CASSSRAGWDTQYF
TRBJ1-6 TRBD1 TRBV6-1 . TGTGCCAGCAGTGAATCGGACAGGGTAGATTCACCCCTCCACTTT CASSESDRVDSPLHF
TRBJ1-2 TRBD1 TRBV5-8 . TGTGCCAGCAGCTTGGCCGAGCTGACAGGGGTAGCTAACTATGGCTACACCTTC CASSLAELTGVANYGYTF
TRBJ1-6 . TRBV7-8 . TGTGCCAGCAGCTTCGGGGCCTCCAATTCACCCCTCCACTTT CASSFGASNSPLHF
TRBJ1-5 . TRBV6-5 . TGTGCCAGCAGTTCGGACAGTTATAGCAATCAGCCCCAGCATTTT CASSSDSYSNQPQHF
TRBJ1-4 . TRBV4-3 . TGCGCCAGCAGCCAGCAGACCGCGGGGGGCTTTAATGAAAAACTGTTTTTT CASSQQTAGGFNEKLFF
TRBJ2-7 . TRBV5-5 . TGTGCCAGCAGCTTGCCGGGGTGGGAGCAGTACTTC CASSLPGWEQYF
TRBJ1-1 . TRBV29-1 . TGCAGCGTTGAACGGGGTATGAACACTGAAGCTTTCTTT CSVERGMNTEAFF
TRBJ2-5 TRBD2 TRBV18 . TGTGCCAGCTCACCCCCGGGACTAGCGGGGGGGTACCAAGAGACCCAGTACTTC CASSPPGLAGGYQETQYF
TRBJ2-1 . TRBV20-1 . TGCAGTGGGTCGGGCAATGAGCAGTTCTTC CSGSGNEQFF
TRBJ1-1 . TRBV29-1 . TGCAGCGTTGGCGAGAGAAACACTGAAGCCTTCTTT CSVGERNTEAFF
TRBJ2-5 . TRBV7-7 . TGTGCCAGCAGCTTAGGAGGGACCAAAGAGACCCAGTACTTC CASSLGGTKETQYF
TRBJ1-2 . TRBV14 . TGTGCCAGCAGCCCCGTCCACGCTGGACCCAACCGGAGTGGCTACACCTTC CASSPVHAGPNRSGYTF